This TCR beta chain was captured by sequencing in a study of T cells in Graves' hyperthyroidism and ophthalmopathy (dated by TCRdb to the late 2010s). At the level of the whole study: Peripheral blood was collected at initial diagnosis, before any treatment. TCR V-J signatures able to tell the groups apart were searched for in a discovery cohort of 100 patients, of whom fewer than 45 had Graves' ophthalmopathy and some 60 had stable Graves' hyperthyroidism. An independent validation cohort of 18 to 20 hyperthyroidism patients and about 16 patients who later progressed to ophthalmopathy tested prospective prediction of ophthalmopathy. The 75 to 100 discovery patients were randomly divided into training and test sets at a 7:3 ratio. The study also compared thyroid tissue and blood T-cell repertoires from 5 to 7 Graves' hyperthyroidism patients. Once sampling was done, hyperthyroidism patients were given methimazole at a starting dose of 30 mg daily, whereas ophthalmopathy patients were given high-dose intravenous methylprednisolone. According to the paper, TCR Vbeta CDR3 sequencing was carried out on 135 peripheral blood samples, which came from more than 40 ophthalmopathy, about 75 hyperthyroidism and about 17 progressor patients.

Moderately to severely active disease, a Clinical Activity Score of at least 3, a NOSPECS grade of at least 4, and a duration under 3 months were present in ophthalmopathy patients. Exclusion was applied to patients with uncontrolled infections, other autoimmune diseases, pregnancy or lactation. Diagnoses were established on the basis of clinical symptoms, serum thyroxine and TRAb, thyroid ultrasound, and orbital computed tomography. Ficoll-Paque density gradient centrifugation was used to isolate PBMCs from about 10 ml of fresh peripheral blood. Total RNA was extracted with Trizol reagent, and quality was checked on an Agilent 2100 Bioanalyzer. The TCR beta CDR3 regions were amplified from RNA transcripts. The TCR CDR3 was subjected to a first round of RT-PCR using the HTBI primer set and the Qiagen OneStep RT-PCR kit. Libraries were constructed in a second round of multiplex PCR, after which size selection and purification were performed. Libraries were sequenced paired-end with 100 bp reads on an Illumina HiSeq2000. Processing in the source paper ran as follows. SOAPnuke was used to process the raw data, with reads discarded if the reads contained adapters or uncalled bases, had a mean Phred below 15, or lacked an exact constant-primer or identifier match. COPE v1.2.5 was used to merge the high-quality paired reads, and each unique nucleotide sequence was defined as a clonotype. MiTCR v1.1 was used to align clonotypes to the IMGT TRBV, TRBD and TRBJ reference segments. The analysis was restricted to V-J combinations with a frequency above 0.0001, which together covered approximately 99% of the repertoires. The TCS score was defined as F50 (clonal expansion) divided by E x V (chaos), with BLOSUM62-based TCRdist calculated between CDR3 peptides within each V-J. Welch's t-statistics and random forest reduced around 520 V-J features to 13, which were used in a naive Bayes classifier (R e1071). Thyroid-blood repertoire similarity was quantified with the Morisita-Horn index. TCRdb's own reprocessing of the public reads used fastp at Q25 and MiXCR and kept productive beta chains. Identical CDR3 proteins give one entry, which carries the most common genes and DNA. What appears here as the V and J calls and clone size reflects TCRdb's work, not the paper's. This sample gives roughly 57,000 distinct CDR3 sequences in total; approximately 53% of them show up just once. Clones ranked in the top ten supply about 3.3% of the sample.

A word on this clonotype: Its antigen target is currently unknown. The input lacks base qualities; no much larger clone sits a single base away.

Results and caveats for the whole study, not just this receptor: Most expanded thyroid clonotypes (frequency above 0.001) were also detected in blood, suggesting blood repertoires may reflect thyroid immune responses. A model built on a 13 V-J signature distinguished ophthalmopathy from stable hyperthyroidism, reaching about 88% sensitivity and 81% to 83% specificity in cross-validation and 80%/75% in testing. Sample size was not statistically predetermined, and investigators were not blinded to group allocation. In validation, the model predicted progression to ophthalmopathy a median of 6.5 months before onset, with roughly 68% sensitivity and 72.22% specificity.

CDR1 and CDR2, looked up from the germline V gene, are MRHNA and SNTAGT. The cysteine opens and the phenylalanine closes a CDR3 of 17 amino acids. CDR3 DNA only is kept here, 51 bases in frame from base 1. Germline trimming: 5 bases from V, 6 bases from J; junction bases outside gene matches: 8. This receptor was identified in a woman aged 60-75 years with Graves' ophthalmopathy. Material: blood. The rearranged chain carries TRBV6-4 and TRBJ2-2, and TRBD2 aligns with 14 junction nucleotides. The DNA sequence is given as TGTGCCAGCAGTCACGGGACTAGCGGGGGCCGGGCCGGGGAGCTGTTTTTT. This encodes CASSHGTSGGRAGELFF.